This is a list of T cell receptor beta chains from one sample in a study of beta chain features in type 1 diabetes. Assay used: immunoSEQ multiplex PCR; TCRdb lists only in-frame clones, some missing. The sample records 500,000 to 850,000 clones, more than 12% being singletons. Sample: naive CD4+ T cells from blood. These receptors came from a man younger than 30 with type 1 diabetes. The CDR3 runs from the conserved cysteine through the conserved F or W. Each record gives: D gene, CDR3 length, V gene, J gene, clone size, CDR3 protein, CDR3 DNA. A D gene is named only where the DNA matches it firmly. Some rows mark clone size as missing; the rest say once, few, many or name a class of expanded clone.

TRBD1	14	TRBV7-2	TRBJ1-1	.	CASSPDRERTEAFF	TGTGCCAGCAGCCCCGACAGGGAGAGAACTGAAGCTTTCTTT
.	14	TRBV18	TRBJ1-5	few	CASSPVEGSGPQHF	TGTGCCAGCTCACCAGTTGAGGGCTCAGGGCCCCAGCATTTT
TRBD2	14	TRBV9	TRBJ2-2	few	CASGTSGNTGELFF	TGTGCCAGCGGGACTAGCGGGAACACCGGGGAGCTGTTTTTT
TRBD1	15	TRBV5-1	TRBJ2-3	.	CASSNRGRDTDTQYF	TGCGCCAGCAGCAACAGGGGGCGCGACACAGATACGCAGTATTTT
TRBD1	14	TRBV5-1	TRBJ2-3	few	CASSLRDRDHTQYF	TGCGCCAGCAGCCTCCGGGACAGGGATCATACGCAGTATTTT
.	16	TRBV4-2	TRBJ2-7	few	CASSQEGQLISYEQYF	TGTGCCAGCAGCCAGGAAGGACAGCTCATCTCCTACGAGCAGTACTTC
.	13	TRBV6-6	TRBJ2-7	.	CASSYGGTYEQYF	TGTGCCAGCAGTTACGGCGGGACCTACGAGCAGTACTTC
.	12	TRBV5-6	TRBJ1-2	.	CASSREGHGYTF	TGTGCCAGCAGCCGGGAGGGCCATGGCTACACCTTC
.	15	TRBV4-1	TRBJ1-2	.	CASSSQEIGEYGYTF	TGCGCCAGCAGCTCGCAGGAGATAGGGGAATATGGCTACACCTTC
TRBD2	13	TRBV29-1	TRBJ2-5	.	CSVLGLAGETQYF	TGCAGCGTTCTCGGACTAGCGGGAGAGACCCAGTACTTC
.	16	TRBV6-6	TRBJ2-1	.	CASSRPYKSSYNEQFF	TGTGCCAGCAGCCGCCCATACAAGAGCTCCTACAATGAGCAGTTCTTC
.	15	TRBV18	TRBJ2-6	.	CASSPSNSGANVLTF	TGTGCCAGCTCACCTTCGAACTCTGGGGCCAACGTCCTGACTTTC
TRBD1	14	TRBV5-4	TRBJ1-1	few	CASRDRASRTEAFF	TGTGCCAGCAGAGACAGGGCGAGTAGAACTGAAGCTTTCTTT
TRBD1	14	TRBV9	TRBJ1-5	.	CASSGDRGAQPQHF	TGTGCCAGCAGCGGCGACAGGGGAGCACAGCCCCAGCATTTT
.	14	TRBV6-6	TRBJ2-3	few	CASSYSGSTDTQYF	TGTGCCAGCAGTTATTCGGGCAGCACAGATACGCAGTATTTT
TRBD1	16	TRBV30	TRBJ1-5	few	CAWSETQGAFHQPQHF	TGTGCCTGGAGTGAAACACAGGGGGCGTTCCATCAGCCCCAGCATTTT
.	18	TRBV18	TRBJ2-6	few	CASSPRQQVLTGANVLTF	TGTGCCAGCTCACCAAGACAACAGGTCTTAACTGGGGCCAACGTCCTGACTTTC
.	15	TRBV28	TRBJ2-1	few	CASSKSGSSYNEQFF	TGTGCCAGCAGTAAAAGCGGAAGCTCCTACAATGAGCAGTTCTTC
TRBD1	15	TRBV9	TRBJ1-1	few	CASSKAQGPGTEAFF	TGTGCCAGCAGCAAAGCACAGGGGCCGGGCACTGAAGCTTTCTTT
TRBD1	13	TRBV5-1	TRBJ1-2	few	CASSPGQNYGYTF	TGCGCCAGCAGCCCGGGACAGAACTATGGCTACACCTTC
TRBD2	15	TRBV9	TRBJ2-7	.	CASSPEGLAGDEQYF	TGTGCCAGCAGCCCTGAGGGACTAGCGGGAGACGAGCAGTACTTC
.	13	TRBV13	TRBJ2-4	.	CASSLGGKNIQYF	TGTGCCAGCAGCTTAGGTGGCAAAAACATTCAGTACTTC
.	16	TRBV25-1	TRBJ2-2	.	CASSVRRTANTGELFF	TGTGCCAGCAGTGTCCGACGGACAGCGAACACCGGGGAGCTGTTTTTT
TRBD1	18	TRBV9	TRBJ1-3	.	CASSSGTGGRNSGNTIYF	TGTGCCAGCAGCAGCGGGACAGGGGGGCGTAACTCTGGAAACACCATATATTTT
.	11	TRBV18	TRBJ2-1	few	CASSYRDEQFF	TGTGCCAGCTCTTACCGGGATGAGCAGTTCTTC
TRBD2	15	TRBV7-2	TRBJ2-1	.	CASSPRTSDYNEQFF	TGTGCCAGCAGCCCAAGGACTAGCGACTACAATGAGCAGTTCTTC
.	15	TRBV5-6	TRBJ2-3	.	CASSLRAGSTDTQYF	TGTGCCAGCAGCTTGCGAGCAGGTAGCACAGATACGCAGTATTTT
TRBD2	16	TRBV7-2	TRBJ2-1	few	CASSLNQVAGGNEQFF	TGTGCCAGCAGCTTAAATCAGGTAGCGGGAGGGAATGAGCAGTTCTTC
.	11	TRBV20-1	TRBJ1-2	few	CSAEGNYGYTF	TGCAGCGCGGAGGGAAACTATGGCTACACCTTC